This T cell receptor (beta chain) was observed in a study of T cells in localized non-small cell lung cancer. A single count supports this clone. What it binds is not known. The CDR3 covers 14 residues. Germline V CDR1 and CDR2: MGHRA, YSYEKL. The V end lost 0 bases, the J end lost 4 bases, and 9 bases lay between the germline ends. Findings and limits, study-wide: Longer overall survival accompanied higher blood T cell density. Uninvolved adjacent lung, not tumor, had the highest T cell clonality.

The method was immunoSEQ multiplex PCR; TCRdb's version includes in-frame clones alone and lacks a portion of them. The sample carries more than 20,000 clones, over 75% recorded once. The chain joins TRBV4-1 to TRBJ1-2, with no clear D. This TCR was recovered from a woman aged 40 to 75 with stage II squamous cell lung carcinoma. The sample was PBMCs, taken before any cancer treatment. This CDR3 reads CASSQDSRSYGYTF. CDR3 coding DNA: TGCGCCAGCAGCCAAGATTCCCGGAGCTATGGCTACACCTTC.